Below are 32 T cell receptor beta chains sequenced from a single sample in a study of T cells after yellow fever vaccination. Via MiXCR, TCRdb re-called the 5' RACE reads, giving one row per CDR3 protein. Of some 97,000 distinct CDR3 sequences listed, approximately 5.5% are singletons. The sequencing used CD8+ T cells sorted from PBMCs, collected 10 days after the yellow fever booster vaccination. The receptors come from a man younger than 35 who received the YFV17D yellow fever vaccine.

V gene TRBV24-1 combines with J gene TRBJ2-2, with 9 positions matching TRBD1. V lost 9 bases and J lost 6; bases outside the gene matches: 10. Germline CDR1 and CDR2: KGHDR and SFDVKD. There are 15 residues in the CDR3. The CDR3 reads CATAKDRGEAGELFF. CDR3 bases: TGTGCCACCGCGAAGGACAGGGGAGAGGCCGGGGAGCTGTTTTTT.

V gene TRBV7-9 combines with J gene TRBJ2-2; the D gene could be TRBD1 or TRBD2 (5 bases each). The CDR3 runs to 15 residues. Germline V gives CDR1 SEHNR, CDR2 FQNEAQ (reference sequence). Between the trimmed V and J ends, which lost 2 bases and 7 bases, there was a span of 14 bases. The CDR3 DNA reads as TGTGCCAGCAGCTTAAAAAGATGGGGGATCGGGGAGCTGTTTTTT. This translates into CASSLKRWGIGELFF.

The chain combines TRBV5-6 with TRBJ2-1; TRBD1 agrees at 7 bases. Germline CDR1 is SGHDT and CDR2 is YYEEEE. This CDR3 has 16 residues. V trimming: 0 bases; J trimming: 6 bases; junction bases outside the gene matches: 9. The CDR3 spells CASSLEDRVLPNEQFF. CDR3 sequence (DNA): TGTGCCAGCAGCTTGGAAGACAGGGTGCTGCCCAATGAGCAGTTCTTC.

This clonotype was seen a handful of times. The chain links TRBV7-9 to TRBJ2-7; a weak D match, TRBD1 (7 bases). Germline V lookup: CDR1 SEHNR, CDR2 FQNEAQ (reference sequence). V was pared by 8 bases and J by 1 base, with 12 bases between. CDR3 length: 13 residues. The CDR3 nucleotides read TGTGCCAGCGGCGGGACAGAGTCCTACGAGCAGTACGTC. Translating gives CASGGTESYEQYV.

This sequence joins TRBV12-3 or TRBV12-4 and TRBJ2-7; D ambiguous. V shed 5 bases and J shed 0 bases, with 8 bases lying between them. The CDR3 length is 13 residues. The CDR3 reads CASSPRFSYEQYF. Written as DNA, the CDR3 is TGTGCCAGCAGTCCTCGGTTCTCCTACGAGCAGTACTTC.

The chain employs TRBV11-2 and TRBJ2-3; TRBD2 matches 7 bases. Germline V gene lookup returns CDR1 SGHAT and CDR2 FQNNGV. This CDR3 has 15 amino acids. V gave up 2 bases and J gave up 4 bases; unmatched junction bases: 6. Here the CDR3 DNA reads TGTGCCAGCAGCTTAATCGCTAGCGGCTCAGATACGCAGTATTTT. It specifies CASSLIASGSDTQYF.

This clonotype was seen a handful of times. V and J are TRBV7-9 and TRBJ2-7, with TRBD1 matching over 9 bases. Germline CDR1 and CDR2: SEHNR and FQNEAQ (reference sequence). Unmatched junction bases numbered 14, after V lost 5 bases and J lost 6 bases. The CDR3 loop spans 16 amino acids. The CDR3 is CASSHQPGQGEPEQYF. DNA of the CDR3: TGTGCCAGCAGCCACCAGCCGGGACAGGGTGAACCCGAGCAGTACTTC.

This clonotype has ten or more counts. The chain is built from TRBV4-2 and TRBJ2-2, with 8 nucleotides matching TRBD2. The CDR3 extends over 17 amino acids. Germline V gene data show CDR1 as LGHNA and CDR2 as YNFKEQ. Trimming at V came to 1 base and at J to 4 bases, leaving 8 bases not matched to a gene. In nucleotides, the CDR3 is TGTGCCAGCAGCCAAGTCGGCGGGGGGCCGGCCACCGGGGAGCTGTTTTTT. It encodes CASSQVGGGPATGELFF.

V gene TRBV4-1 combines with J gene TRBJ1-5; D might be TRBD1 (6 bases). Germline V gives CDR1 MGHRA, CDR2 YSYEKL. This CDR3 contains 15 residues. Trimming stripped 7 bases from V and 6 bases from J, with 19 bases between. The CDR3 protein is CASNEGWGLGQPQHF. The DNA for the CDR3 is TGCGCCAGCAACGAAGGTTGGGGGCTCGGTCAGCCCCAGCATTTT.

The chain recombines TRBV5-1 with TRBJ2-7; D is unclear. CDR1 is SGHRS, CDR2 YFSETQ, per germline. The CDR3 loop spans 15 amino acids. With 0 bases removed from V and 3 bases from J, the gap between germline ends came to 13 bases. The chain's CDR3 is CASSLAVGNFYEQYF. The CDR3 nucleotides are TGCGCCAGCAGCTTGGCAGTGGGGAACTTCTACGAGCAGTACTTC.

This clonotype was observed many times. This chain links TRBV4-3 with TRBJ2-3, with TRBD1 identical over 10 bases. The trim removed 4 bases at V and 1 base at J, leaving 5 bases unmatched. The CDR3 has 16 residues. Germline V lookup: CDR1 LGHNA, CDR2 YSLEER. The CDR3 protein is CASSRDRGRGTDTQYF. CDR3 sequence (DNA): TGCGCCAGCAGCCGAGACAGGGGGCGGGGCACAGATACGCAGTATTTT.

The gene calls are TRBV7-2 and TRBJ2-2, with 7 bases lining up with TRBD2. This CDR3 region has 13 residues. Germline V gene sequence: CDR1 SGHTA, CDR2 FQGNSA. V was clipped by 5 bases and J by 6 bases; unmatched bases: 3. CDR3 sequence reads: CASSRGLAGELFF. As DNA, the CDR3 is TGTGCCAGCAGCCGAGGACTAGCCGGGGAGCTGTTTTTT.

This clonotype was recorded at least ten times. The chain carries TRBV5-1 and TRBJ1-1, with D hard to call. Germline assignment: CDR1 SGHRS and CDR2 YFSETQ. The CDR3 has 14 residues. V gave up 4 bases and J gave up 2 bases, with 12 bases separating them. The CDR3 bases are TGCGCCAGCAGCCTCTACAGACTAAACACTGAAGCTTTCTTT. It encodes CASSLYRLNTEAFF.

This clonotype has a handful of counts. Germline is not matched at one junction end, which may reflect a read error. This chain uses TRBV5-1 with TRBJ2-3, with D possibly called TRBD1 or TRBD2 (5 bases each). Germline V CDR1 and CDR2: SGHRS, YFSETQ. The CDR3 length is 9 residues. In nucleotides, the CDR3 is TGCGCCAGCCGACGTATCAGGGACTTT. Translated, it gives CASRRIRDF.

This clonotype was seen only a few times. J is TRBJ2-3 and V is TRBV5-1, with TRBD1 matching 7 bases. V dropped 0 bases and J dropped 5; count of bases not matched to a gene: 3. Looked up from germline, CDR1 is SGHRS and CDR2 is YFSETQ. This CDR3 contains 14 residues. DNA of the CDR3: TGCGCCAGCAGCTTGGAGACAGGGTTAGATACGCAGTATTTT. Its protein product is CASSLETGLDTQYF.

This clonotype was recorded a few times. The genes are TRBV4-3 and TRBJ2-7; 11 positions agree with TRBD1. V trimming: 4 bases; J trimming: 7 bases; junction bases outside the gene matches: 9. The CDR3 sequence is 15 residues long. The V gene's germline CDR1 is LGHNA and CDR2 YSLEER. The CDR3 DNA follows: TGCGCCAGCAGCCTCCTTTGGACAGGGGGCCGTGAGCAGTACTTC. It specifies CASSLLWTGGREQYF.

The rearrangement joins TRBV25-1 to TRBJ1-5; no reliable D call. Germline values: CDR1 MGHDK, CDR2 SYGVNS. V lost 5 bases to trimming and J lost 2 bases, with 7 bases between them. The CDR3 is made up of 13 amino acids. This chain's CDR3 is CASSSLGNQPQHF. The CDR3 coding sequence is TGTGCCAGCAGTTCCCTCGGCAATCAGCCCCAGCATTTT. The full variable domain, rest sourced from reference TRBV25-1 and TRBJ1-5, is EADIYQTPRYLVIGTGKKITLECSQTMGHDKMYWYQQDPGMELHLIHYSYGVNSTEKGDLSSESTVSRIRTEHFPLTLESARPSHTSQYLCASSSLGNQPQHFGDGTRLSIL.

There are many counts of this clonotype. The V call is TRBV5-1, the J call TRBJ2-7, with TRBD1 matching over 9 bases. This CDR3 contains 17 residues. CDR1 is SGHRS, CDR2 YFSETQ, per germline. The V gene end was trimmed by 3 bases and the J gene end by 2 bases; junction bases not matched to a gene: 12. The chain's CDR3 is CASSYKTGTGSAYEQYF. For the CDR3, the DNA is TGCGCCAGCAGCTATAAAACCGGGACAGGGTCAGCCTACGAGCAGTACTTC.

This clonotype was seen only a few times. The V call is TRBV6-6, the J call TRBJ2-1, with unresolved D. Germline values: CDR1 MNHNY, CDR2 SVGAGI (reference sequence). The CDR3 sequence is 14 residues long. V was cut by 0 bases and J by 6 bases, with 9 bases left in between. CDR3 DNA: TGTGCCAGCAGTTACTCCGAGGCGCTCAATGAGCAGTTCTTC. This translates into CASSYSEALNEQFF.

This clonotype was found many times. J is TRBJ1-4 and V is TRBV15; 10 nucleotides line up with TRBD1. Germline trimming cut 3 bases from V and 8 bases from J; bases unmatched to any gene: 9. The germline CDR1 and CDR2 sequences are LNHNV and YYDKDF (reference sequence). The CDR3 has 16 residues. CDR3: CATSSGARTGGEKLFF. DNA of the CDR3: TGTGCCACCAGCAGTGGTGCCCGGACAGGGGGAGAAAAACTGTTTTTT.

The chain combines TRBV3-1 with TRBJ1-6; 7 bases align to TRBD1. The germline V gene has CDR1 LGHDT and CDR2 YNNKEL (reference sequence). J gave up 0 bases and V 2 bases, and 16 bases lay outside the gene matches. There are 21 residues in the CDR3. The CDR3 bases are TGTGCCAGCAGCCAATATCGAACAGGGGACCTAGGGGGCTCCTATAATTCACCCCTCCACTTT. This codes for CASSQYRTGDLGGSYNSPLHF.

This clonotype was picked up a small number of times. This sequence joins TRBV15 and TRBJ2-1; 8 nucleotides align to TRBD2. CDR1 is LNHNV, CDR2 YYDKDF, per germline (reference sequence). V was clipped by 4 bases and J by 4 bases; unmatched bases: 9. This CDR3 region has 16 residues. The CDR3 coding sequence is TGTGCCACCAGCAAAACCGGGACTAGAGCTTACAATGAGCAGTTCTTC. This gives the protein CATSKTGTRAYNEQFF. Variable domain in full (rest from reference TRBV15 and TRBJ2-1): DAMVIQNPRYQVTQFGKPVTLSCSQTLNHNVMYWYQQKSSQAPKLLFHYYDKDFNNEADTPDNFQSRRPNTSFCFLDIRSPGLGDTAMYLCATSKTGTRAYNEQFFGPGTRLTVL.

This clonotype was counted at least ten times. The chain is built from TRBV4-1 and TRBJ1-5; no definite D call. The CDR3 sequence is 15 residues long. V lost 4 bases and J 0 bases, leaving 10 bases between the germline ends. Germline V gene data show CDR1 as MGHRA and CDR2 as YSYEKL. The chain's CDR3 is CASSPRAVSNQPQHF. DNA of the CDR3: TGCGCCAGCAGCCCCCGGGCCGTTAGCAATCAGCCCCAGCATTTT.

V and J are TRBV7-9 and TRBJ2-7, with 8 bases fitting TRBD2. V was pared by 0 bases and J by 1 base, with 2 bases of the junction left unmatched. Germline CDR1 SEHNR, CDR2 FQNEAQ (reference sequence). This CDR3 has 15 residues. DNA for the CDR3: TGTGCCAGCAGCTTAGCTAGCGGGGTTTCCTACGAGCAGTACTTC. It is translated as CASSLASGVSYEQYF.

The table lists this clonotype with a few counts. V usage is TRBV5-1 and J usage is TRBJ1-2; TRBD1 might be the D (5 bases). The CDR3 consists of 17 residues. Per the germline V gene, CDR1 is SGHRS and CDR2 is YFSETQ. Trimming shortened V by 2 bases and J by 4 bases, and 21 bases separated the two germline ends. The CDR3 coding sequence is TGCGCCAGCAGCTTAACCGGGCCTTTCTCCGGGGGCTATGGCTACACCTTC. Protein: CASSLTGPFSGGYGYTF.

The sample holds a few counts of this clonotype. The rearrangement uses TRBV5-1 and TRBJ2-5, with a tentative D call TRBD1 (5 bases). V was pared by 2 bases and J by 4 bases, with 15 bases between. This CDR3 is built from 15 residues. Looked up from germline, CDR1 is SGHRS and CDR2 is YFSETQ. The CDR3 sequence: CASSFQGPFGETQYF. DNA of the CDR3: TGCGCCAGCAGCTTTCAGGGCCCCTTTGGAGAGACCCAGTACTTC. Based on the CDR3 plus reference TRBV5-1 and TRBJ2-5, the full variable domain is KAGVTQTPRYLIKTRGQQVTLSCSPISGHRSVSWYQQTPGQGLQFLFEYFSETQRNKGNFPGRFSGRQFSNSRSEMNVSTLELGDSALYLCASSFQGPFGETQYFGPGTRLLVL.

This clonotype was recorded a few times. V usage is TRBV9 and J usage is TRBJ1-2, with D unclear. The V and J ends lost 0 bases and 6 bases respectively, with 21 bases between them. Germline loops: CDR1 SGDLS, CDR2 YYNGEE. This CDR3 comprises 17 residues. In nucleotides, the CDR3 is TGTGCCAGCAGCGTAGTCACAGCTCCTCACCGGCGGGATGGCTACACCTTC. Translated, it gives CASSVVTAPHRRDGYTF.

The V gene is TRBV3-1, the J gene TRBJ2-1; D ambiguous. Between the trimmed V and J ends, which lost 0 bases and 8 bases, there was a span of 14 bases. Germline CDR1 LGHDT, CDR2 YNNKEL (reference sequence). This CDR3 is built from 15 residues. The CDR3 loop is CASSQDRIAWDEQFF. DNA of the CDR3: TGTGCCAGCAGCCAAGATCGAATAGCTTGGGATGAGCAGTTCTTC.

The chain employs TRBV7-9 and TRBJ2-2; D tentatively fits TRBD1 or TRBD2 (5 bases each). Germline-derived CDR1 and CDR2 are SEHNR and FQNEAQ (reference sequence). Trimming removed 5 bases from V and 1 base from J, with 14 bases in between. The length of the CDR3 is 16 residues. Here the CDR3 reads CASSRGPGKNTGELFF. CDR3 DNA: TGTGCCAGCAGCCGAGGGCCAGGGAAGAACACCGGGGAGCTGTTTTTT.

This chain's CDR3 is CASNPDQREQFF. The CDR3 bases are TGTGCCAGCAATCCGGACCAGCGGGAGCAGTTCTTC. This rearrangement joins TRBV12-3 or TRBV12-4 to TRBJ2-1, with a tentative D call TRBD2 (5 bases). With 7 bases removed from V and 10 bases from J, the gap between germline ends came to 14 bases. The CDR3 loop spans 12 amino acids.

This clonotype was seen many times. The chain links TRBV2 to TRBJ2-3, with 7 nucleotides matching TRBD1. Per the germline V gene, CDR1 is SNHLY and CDR2 is FYNNEI. This CDR3 has 14 residues. V shed 6 bases, J shed 2 bases, and the junction held 5 bases outside the gene matches. The CDR3: CASRAQGLTDTQYF. Written as DNA, the CDR3 is TGTGCCAGCAGGGCACAGGGGCTCACAGATACGCAGTATTTT.

This clonotype was seen a handful of times. This chain connects TRBV14 to TRBJ1-5; weak D call: TRBD1 (5 bases). Germline V gene sequence: CDR1 SGHDN, CDR2 FVKESK. The V and J ends lost 0 bases and 4 bases respectively, with 22 bases between them. The CDR3 covers 19 residues. The CDR3 loop reads CASSQDQKAAARVNQPQHF. The CDR3 coding sequence is TGTGCCAGCAGCCAAGATCAAAAGGCGGCGGCCAGGGTAAATCAGCCCCAGCATTTT.